Listed below are T cell receptor beta chains from one sample, sequenced in a study of cytomegalovirus exposure and HLA in healthy donors. Sequenced by immunoSEQ multiplex PCR; TCRdb stores in-frame clones only, minus some. The sample holds roughly 100,000 clones, around 15% seen once. Sequencing input: PBMCs. The source of these receptors is a female donor in good health and CMV-seronegative. CDR3s include the opening cysteine and the closing phenylalanine or tryptophan. The D gene is left open where the match is weak. Clone size is not always given. Where it is, it says once, few, many or a class for expanded clones.

>TRBJ2-7|TRBD2|few|TRBV9
CASSVGLAGGPGEQYF
TGTGCCAGCAGCGTAGGACTAGCGGGGGGGCCTGGTGAGCAGTACTTC
>TRBJ2-5|TRBD2|-|TRBV11-2
CASSLSTGGQETQYF
TGTGCCAGCAGCTTATCGACGGGGGGACAAGAGACCCAGTACTTC
>TRBJ1-2|TRBD1|-|TRBV4-3
CASSYGQGSNYGYTF
TGCGCCAGCAGCTATGGACAGGGCTCTAACTATGGCTACACCTTC
>TRBJ1-2|TRBD1|-|TRBV4-2
CASSPDRPTGGYTF
TGTGCCAGCAGCCCGGACAGGCCGACGGGTGGCTACACCTTC
>TRBJ1-2|TRBD1|few|TRBV4-3
CASSPPIDRGYGYTF
TGCGCCAGCAGTCCACCAATTGACAGGGGGTATGGCTACACCTTC
>TRBJ1-2|-|few|TRBV6-1
CASGAGEFNYGYTF
TGTGCCAGCGGGGCGGGGGAATTTAACTATGGCTACACCTTC
>TRBJ1-2|TRBD1|-|TRBV30
CAWQGVYGYTF
TGTGCCTGGCAGGGGGTTTATGGCTACACCTTC
>TRBJ2-2|-|-|TRBV19
CATTSLTGTGELFF
TGTGCCACTACCTCCCTAACGGGCACCGGGGAGCTGTTTTTT
>TRBJ2-1|TRBD1|-|TRBV28
CASLDRVNEQFF
TGTGCCAGTTTGGACAGGGTTAATGAGCAGTTCTTC
>TRBJ2-1|-|few|TRBV29-1
CSVDSPPGSYNEQFF
TGCAGCGTTGATAGCCCTCCTGGCTCCTACAATGAGCAGTTCTTC
>TRBJ2-1|-|-|TRBV14
CASSQPYGLPDYNEQFF
TGTGCCAGCAGCCAGCCCTATGGACTACCCGATTACAATGAGCAGTTCTTC
>TRBJ2-2|TRBD1|-|TRBV4-3
CASSHTDRGRTGELFF
TGCGCCAGCAGCCATACCGACAGGGGTAGGACCGGGGAGCTGTTTTTT
>TRBJ2-3|TRBD1|-|TRBV9
CASSVEGTGPDTQYF
TGTGCCAGCAGCGTAGAAGGGACAGGGCCAGATACGCAGTATTTT
>TRBJ1-2|-|-|TRBV25-1
CASSVVDSPPYGYTF
TGTGCCAGCAGTGTGGTGGACAGCCCCCCCTATGGCTACACCTTC
>TRBJ2-1|-|-|TRBV5-1
CASSWSRVEEQFF
TGCGCCAGCAGCTGGAGCCGGGTGGAAGAGCAGTTCTTC